This T cell receptor (beta chain) was captured in a study of technical replicates of blood from a few donors. The protocol was immunoSEQ multiplex PCR, while the TCRdb copy is restricted to in-frame clones and leaves out a portion. Here the sample spans tens of thousands of clones, about 95% being singletons. This receptor was taken from a human donor in good health. Some clones in this sample may be carry-over from other donors' samples. Sequenced input: PBMCs.

CDR3 sequence reads: CASNLRQGTEAFF. As DNA, the CDR3 is TGTGCCAGCAATCTTAGACAGGGAACTGAAGCTTTCTTT. The chain uses TRBV6-5 and TRBJ1-1, with 7 nucleotides matching TRBD1. The germline V gene has CDR1 MNHEY and CDR2 SVGAGI. Germline trimming cut 7 bases from V and 5 bases from J; bases unmatched to any gene: 7. The length of the CDR3 is 13 residues.